The 14 T cell receptor beta chains listed next were all sequenced from one sample in a study of control samples from healthy donors and cancer patients. Sequencing was performed with immunoSEQ multiplex PCR; in TCRdb, only in-frame clones are kept and a portion is missing. The sample holds 15,000 to 20,000 clones, around 84% seen once. The sequenced material came from PBMCs. Receptors were obtained from a woman in her seventies with colorectal cancer.

The chain links TRBV7-2 to TRBJ2-1, with TRBD2 matching 13 bases. This CDR3 is built from 16 residues. V was clipped by 1 base and J by 9 bases; unmatched bases: 6. Germline CDR1 SGHTA, CDR2 FQGNSA. In DNA form, the CDR3 reads TGTGCCAGCAGCTTAGGGACGGGACTAGCGGGGCTTGAGCAGTTCTTC. Its protein product is CASSLGTGLAGLEQFF.

V usage is TRBV6-1 and J usage is TRBJ2-2, with D perhaps TRBD2 (5 bases). Trimming cost V 2 bases and J 9 bases, with 7 bases left between them. In germline, CDR1 is MNHNS, CDR2 SASEGT. CDR3 length: 12 residues. The CDR3 nucleotides read TGTGCCAGCAGTGAAACGGGGTGGGAGCTGTTTTTT. Translating gives CASSETGWELFF.

Only a few counts were recorded for this clone. This chain joins TRBV2 and TRBJ1-5, with D hard to call. V lost 2 bases and J lost 7, with 6 bases in between. Germline V lookup: CDR1 SNHLY, CDR2 FYNNEI. The CDR3 has 12 amino acids. The CDR3 bases are TGTGCCAGCAGTGAAAGTGGACAGCCCCAGCATTTT. Its protein is CASSESGQPQHF.

The chain uses TRBV13 and TRBJ2-5; 7 nucleotides agree with TRBD1. Trimming took 3 bases from V and 3 from J; bases not matched to a gene: 13. CDR1 is PRHDT, CDR2 FYEKMQ, per germline (reference sequence). The CDR3 length is 17 residues. The CDR3 reads CASSFEGLGTAKETQYF. CDR3 in DNA: TGTGCCAGCAGCTTCGAGGGTCTTGGGACAGCAAAAGAGACCCAGTACTTC.

The sample holds one count of this clone. The CDR3 DNA sequence: TGTGCCAGCAGCCGACTAGGAGCCTACAATGAGCAGTTCTTC. Amino acids: CASSRLGAYNEQFF. The J gene is TRBJ2-1, the V gene TRBV5-4; D might be TRBD2 (6 bases). V lost 4 bases, J lost 2 bases, and 10 bases lay in between. There are 14 residues in the CDR3. Germline CDR1 and CDR2: SGHNT and YYREEE (reference sequence).

V is TRBV7-8 and J is TRBJ1-2; D remains unclear. V dropped 5 bases and J dropped 4 bases, with 8 bases sitting between them. CDR3 size: 12 residues. Germline V gene lookup returns CDR1 SGHVS and CDR2 FQNEAQ. In DNA form, the CDR3 reads TGTGCCAGCAGCCCGAGCGGCTATGGCTACACCTTC. Its translation: CASSPSGYGYTF.

This CDR3 is CASSQELGAPQHF. The CDR3 DNA reads as TGTGCCAGCAGCCAAGAACTAGGCGCGCCCCAGCATTTT. This rearrangement joins TRBV4-2 to TRBJ1-5; D unresolved. Germline V gives CDR1 LGHNA, CDR2 YNFKEQ. Trimming stripped 0 bases from V and 9 bases from J, with 9 bases between. The CDR3 runs 13 residues.

The CDR3 here is CASSSGNTIYF. In nucleotides, the CDR3 is TGTGCCAGCAGCTCTGGAAACACCATATATTTT. The rearrangement links TRBV11-1 to TRBJ1-3; D is unresolved. The germline V gene has CDR1 SGHAT and CDR2 FQDESV (reference sequence). V dropped 4 bases and J dropped 2 bases, with 0 bases sitting between them. The CDR3 covers 11 residues.

The chain is built from TRBV6-5 and TRBJ1-2; TRBD1 is a possible D gene (5 bases). In germline, CDR1 is MNHEY, CDR2 SVGAGI. CDR3 length equals 13 residues. Trimming took 6 bases from V and 6 from J, leaving 14 bases between them. The CDR3 loop is CASSQTRGDGYTF. DNA of the CDR3: TGTGCCAGCAGCCAAACCCGAGGGGATGGCTACACCTTC.

V is TRBV9 and J is TRBJ1-2; TRBD1 agrees at 7 bases. The CDR3 consists of 15 residues. V was pared by 3 bases and J by 7 bases, with 12 bases of the junction left unmatched. CDR1 and CDR2 (germline): SGDLS, YYNGEE. Written as DNA, the CDR3 is TGTGCCAGCAGCGAAGGGGACGGGAGGGGGCTTGGCTACACCTTC. Amino acids: CASSEGDGRGLGYTF.

The chain is built from TRBV9 and TRBJ2-1, with D hard to call. V was pared by 0 bases and J by 8 bases, with 6 bases between. In germline, CDR1 is SGDLS, CDR2 YYNGEE. The CDR3 contains 12 residues. Here the CDR3 reads CASSVGSHEQFF. The CDR3 DNA sequence: TGTGCCAGCAGCGTAGGATCGCATGAGCAGTTCTTC.

This rearrangement joins TRBV19 to TRBJ2-7; TRBD1 agrees at 9 bases. The germline V gene encodes CDR1 LNHDA and CDR2 SQIVND (reference sequence). V lost 6 bases to trimming and J lost 1 base; unmatched junction nucleotides: 7. The CDR3 sequence is 15 residues long. CDR3 amino acids: CASSRQTGGSYEQYF. The CDR3 DNA sequence: TGTGCCAGTAGCAGACAGACAGGGGGGTCCTACGAGCAGTACTTC.

This chain uses TRBV6-5 with TRBJ1-5, with D perhaps TRBD1 (5 bases). V lost 5 bases and J 5 bases, leaving 13 bases between the germline ends. This CDR3 is built from 14 residues. The germline V gene has CDR1 MNHEY and CDR2 SVGAGI. The chain's CDR3 is CASSPHQGDQPQHF. The DNA of the CDR3 is TGTGCCAGCAGTCCTCATCAGGGCGATCAGCCCCAGCATTTT.

The chain is built from TRBV5-8 and TRBJ2-2; 7 bases align to TRBD1. The CDR3 covers 16 residues. In germline, CDR1 is SGHTS, CDR2 YDEGEE. The J segment lost 5 bases and the V segment lost 4 bases, leaving 11 bases of the junction unmatched. DNA for the CDR3: TGTGCCAGCAGCCGTACAGGGGTTTGGTTAACCGGGGAGCTGTTTTTT. Protein sequence: CASSRTGVWLTGELFF.